The clone carrying this T cell receptor (beta chain) was detected once. Its antigen is unidentified. These data come from a study of T cells in Graves' hyperthyroidism and ophthalmopathy. Study overall: Staff took peripheral blood when the initial diagnosis was made, before any treatment began. Findings and limits, study-wide: In blood, most of the thyroid clonotypes expanded above 0.001 were also present.

The germline V gene encodes CDR1 SNHLY and CDR2 FYNNEI. V trimming: 6 bases; J trimming: 5 bases; junction bases outside the gene matches: 8. The CDR3 sequence is 15 residues long. Template material for amplifying TCR beta CDR3 regions consisted of RNA transcripts. The primer set for the first-round RT-PCR of the TCR CDR3 was HTBI. TCRdb itself ran the multiplex PCR reads through MiXCR, one entry per CDR3 protein. Altogether 300,000 to 350,000 distinct CDR3 sequences are present, more than 11% being singletons, with the ten largest covering under 30%. Patients between 18 and 65 years old had hyperthyroidism, newly diagnosed and lasting under 2 months. Thyroid ultrasound and orbital computed tomography, with clinical symptoms and serum thyroxine and TRAb, informed diagnoses.

The rearrangement uses TRBV2 and TRBJ2-5; TRBD2 matches 11 bases. The source of this sequence is a woman in her twenties or thirties with Graves' hyperthyroidism. Sequenced material: blood. The CDR3 DNA is TGTGCCAGCAGCGGAGGACTAGCGGGTGCCGAGACCCAGTACTTC. Residues: CASSGGLAGAETQYF.